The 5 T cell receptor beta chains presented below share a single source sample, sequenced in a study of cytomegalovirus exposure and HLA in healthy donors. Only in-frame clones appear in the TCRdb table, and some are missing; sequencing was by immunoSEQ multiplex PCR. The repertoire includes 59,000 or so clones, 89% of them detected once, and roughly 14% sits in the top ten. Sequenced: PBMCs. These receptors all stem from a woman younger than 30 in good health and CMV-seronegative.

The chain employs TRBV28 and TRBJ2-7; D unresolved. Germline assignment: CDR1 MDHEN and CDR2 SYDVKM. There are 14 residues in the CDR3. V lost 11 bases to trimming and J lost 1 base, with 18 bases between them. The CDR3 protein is CAAQKAPGSYEQYF. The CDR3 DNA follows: TGTGCCGCACAAAAGGCCCCAGGATCCTACGAGCAGTACTTC. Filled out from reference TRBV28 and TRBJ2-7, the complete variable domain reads DVKVTQSSRYLVKRTGEKVFLECVQDMDHENMFWYRQDPGLGLRLIYFSYDVKMKEKGDIPEGYSVSREKKERFSLILESASTNQTSMYLCAAQKAPGSYEQYFGPGTRLTVT.

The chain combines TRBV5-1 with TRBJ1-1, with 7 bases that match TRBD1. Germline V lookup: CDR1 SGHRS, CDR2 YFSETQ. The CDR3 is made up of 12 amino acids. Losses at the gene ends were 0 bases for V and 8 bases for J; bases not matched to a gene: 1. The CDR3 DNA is TGCGCCAGCAGCTTGGAACAGGGGGAAGCTTTCTTT. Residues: CASSLEQGEAFF.

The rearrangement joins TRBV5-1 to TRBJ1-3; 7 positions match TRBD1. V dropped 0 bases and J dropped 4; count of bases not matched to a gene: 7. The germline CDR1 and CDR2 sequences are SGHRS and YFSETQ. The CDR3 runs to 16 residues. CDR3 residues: CASSLGQGNLGNTIYF. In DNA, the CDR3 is TGCGCCAGCAGCTTGGGACAGGGAAACCTCGGAAACACCATATATTTT.

CDR3 residues: CASSPGLAGPESNSNTGELFF. CDR3 nucleotide sequence: TGTGCCAGCAGTCCCGGCCTAGCGGGCCCCGAATCTAATTCGAACACCGGGGAGCTGTTTTTT. The V and J genes are TRBV6-7 and TRBJ2-2; 8 bases agree with TRBD2. TRBV6-7 is treated as an ORF (open reading frame) with a function not yet certain. Unmatched junction bases numbered 20, after V lost 5 bases and J lost 0 bases. The CDR3 runs 21 residues.

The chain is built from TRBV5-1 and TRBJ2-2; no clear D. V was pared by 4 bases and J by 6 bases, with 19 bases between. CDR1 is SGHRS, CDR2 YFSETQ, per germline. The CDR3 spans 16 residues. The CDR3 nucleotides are TGCGCCAGCAGCCCCGTCCCCGGGTTGGGTGCCGGGGAGCTGTTTTTT. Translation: CASSPVPGLGAGELFF.